Listed below are T cell receptor beta chains from one sample, sequenced in a study of cytomegalovirus exposure and HLA in healthy donors. Generated by immunoSEQ multiplex PCR, the TCRdb table keeps only in-frame clones and is missing some. The sample consists of 90,000 to 130,000 clones, more than 90% of them appearing once. Sequencing was carried out using PBMCs. All receptors come from a woman between 18 and 29 years old in good health and CMV-seronegative. Each CDR3 is given with its conserved first and last residue. The D gene is left open where the match is weak. A clone size is listed for some rows: how often the clone was seen (once, few, many), or a class if it is expanded.

clone size: -; D gene: TRBD1; V gene: TRBV7-2; CDR3 protein: CASSLWSGGNYGYTF
clone size: -; D gene: TRBD1; V gene: TRBV7-9; CDR3 protein: CASSLGTGDWSYGYTF
clone size: -; D gene: -; V gene: TRBV7-8; CDR3 protein: CASSLPAGPQETQYF
clone size: -; D gene: -; V gene: TRBV7-9; CDR3 protein: CASSLRAEAEAFF
clone size: -; D gene: -; V gene: TRBV4-3; CDR3 protein: CASSQDKGVDTQYF
clone size: many; D gene: -; V gene: TRBV27; CDR3 protein: CASQWGVGTEAFF
clone size: -; D gene: -; V gene: TRBV2; CDR3 protein: CASSPAGGLAKNIQYF
clone size: -; D gene: TRBD1; V gene: TRBV13; CDR3 protein: CASSLTPGQGVGETQYF
clone size: -; D gene: TRBD2; V gene: TRBV9; CDR3 protein: CASSVGLAGDSYEQYF
clone size: -; D gene: -; V gene: TRBV30; CDR3 protein: CAWSQGSDTEAFF
clone size: -; D gene: -; V gene: TRBV28; CDR3 protein: CASRITGQNTGELFF
clone size: -; D gene: -; V gene: TRBV4-2; CDR3 protein: CASSQDLREAWYNEQFF
clone size: -; D gene: -; V gene: TRBV5-5; CDR3 protein: CASSFTGYEQYF
clone size: -; D gene: -; V gene: TRBV6-1; CDR3 protein: CANRGRAGQSDTQYF
clone size: -; D gene: -; V gene: TRBV11-2; CDR3 protein: CASSRYPGFGTQYF
clone size: -; D gene: -; V gene: TRBV11-2; CDR3 protein: CASSLGRMNTEAFF
clone size: -; D gene: TRBD1; V gene: TRBV28; CDR3 protein: CASSLRGQGINNEKLFF
clone size: -; D gene: -; V gene: TRBV10-3; CDR3 protein: CAISESKPGTLDTEAFF
clone size: -; D gene: TRBD2; V gene: TRBV7-2; CDR3 protein: CASSLGTRQQETQYF
clone size: -; D gene: TRBD1; V gene: TRBV7-9; CDR3 protein: CASSPRQGSSYNEQFF
clone size: -; D gene: -; V gene: TRBV2; CDR3 protein: CASSESRTVVEETQYF
clone size: -; D gene: TRBD2; V gene: TRBV19; CDR3 protein: CASSPTSTPPREQFF